These 3 T cell receptor beta chains came from one sample sequenced in a study of T cell responses to AZD1222 COVID-19 vaccine. Clones were read by immunoSEQ multiplex PCR, and TCRdb kept only the in-frame ones, dropping some. In the table there are some 200,000 clones, under 95% of which are singletons. The sample in question was peripheral blood, obtained 28 days after the second AZD1222 dose. All receptors come from an adult who received the AZD1222 COVID-19 vaccine.

The V gene is TRBV5-1, the J gene TRBJ1-1, with a tentative D call TRBD1 (6 bases). The V end was cut by 0 bases, the J end by 0 bases, with 9 bases between. The CDR3 consists of 15 residues. Per germline, CDR1 SGHRS and CDR2 YFSETQ. The CDR3 loop is CASSLVAGVNTEAFF. The CDR3 DNA follows: TGCGCCAGCAGCTTGGTAGCAGGGGTGAACACTGAAGCTTTCTTT.

The chain couples TRBV2 to TRBJ1-5; possible D gene TRBD1, 6 bases. Germline assignment: CDR1 SNHLY and CDR2 FYNNEI. The CDR3 sequence is 15 residues long. V was pared by 8 bases and J by 7 bases, with 21 bases between. CDR3 sequence: CASAEEWPGTQPQHF. The CDR3 DNA sequence: TGTGCCAGCGCCGAAGAGTGGCCAGGGACACAGCCCCAGCATTTT. The variable domain in full, with the rest retrieved from reference TRBV2 and TRBJ1-5, is EPEVTQTPSHQVTQMGQEVILRCVPISNHLYFYWYRQILGQKVEFLVSFYNNEISEKSEIFDDQFSVERPDGSNFTLKIRSTKLEDSAMYFCASAEEWPGTQPQHFGDGTRLSIL.

This chain joins TRBV6-6 and TRBJ1-6; TRBD1 is a possible D gene (6 bases). The length of the CDR3 is 16 residues. V dropped 0 bases and J dropped 7 bases, with 13 bases sitting between them. Germline CDR1 MNHNY, CDR2 SVGAGI (reference sequence). The CDR3 region has the DNA TGTGCCAGCAGTTACTCGTGGACAGAACAAAATTCACCCCTCCACTTT. This encodes CASSYSWTEQNSPLHF.